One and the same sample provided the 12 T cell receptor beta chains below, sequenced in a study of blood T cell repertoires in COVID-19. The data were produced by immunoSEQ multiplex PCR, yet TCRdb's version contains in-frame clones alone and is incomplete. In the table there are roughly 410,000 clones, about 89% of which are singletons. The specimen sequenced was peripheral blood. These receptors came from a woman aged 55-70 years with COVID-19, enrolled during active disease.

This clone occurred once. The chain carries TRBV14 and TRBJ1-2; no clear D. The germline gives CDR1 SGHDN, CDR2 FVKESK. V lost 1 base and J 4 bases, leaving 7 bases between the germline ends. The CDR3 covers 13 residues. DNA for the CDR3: TGTGCCAGCAGCCAAGCTGGGAGCTATGGCTACACCTTC. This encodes CASSQAGSYGYTF.

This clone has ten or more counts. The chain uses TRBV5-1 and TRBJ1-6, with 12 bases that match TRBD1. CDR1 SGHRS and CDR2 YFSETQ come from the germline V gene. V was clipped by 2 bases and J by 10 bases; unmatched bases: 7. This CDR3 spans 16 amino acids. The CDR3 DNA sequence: TGCGCCAGCAGCTTATCGGGACAGGGGGCGGAATCACCCCTCCACTTT. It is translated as CASSLSGQGAESPLHF.

In nucleotides, the CDR3 is TGTGCCACCAGCACCTGGACAGAAGCCTACAATGAGCAGTTCTTC. The encoded protein is CATSTWTEAYNEQFF. The gene calls are TRBV15 and TRBJ2-1; tentatively, D is TRBD1 (6 bases). V lost 4 bases and J 2 bases, leaving 12 bases between the germline ends. Germline V gives CDR1 LNHNV, CDR2 YYDKDF (reference sequence). The CDR3 consists of 15 residues.

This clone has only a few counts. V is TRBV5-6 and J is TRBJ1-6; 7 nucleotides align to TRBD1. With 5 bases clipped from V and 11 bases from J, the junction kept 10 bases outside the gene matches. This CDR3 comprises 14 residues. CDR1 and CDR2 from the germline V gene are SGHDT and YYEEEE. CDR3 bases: TGTGCCAGCAGTCGGGACAGTACGATTCCACCCCTCCACTTT. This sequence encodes CASSRDSTIPPLHF.

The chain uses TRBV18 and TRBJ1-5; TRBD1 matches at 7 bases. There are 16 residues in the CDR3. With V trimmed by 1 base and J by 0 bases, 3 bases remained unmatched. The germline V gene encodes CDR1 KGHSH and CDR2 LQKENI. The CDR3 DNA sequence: TGTGCCAGCTCACCACAGGGGGCGAGTAGCAATCAGCCCCAGCATTTT. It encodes CASSPQGASSNQPQHF.

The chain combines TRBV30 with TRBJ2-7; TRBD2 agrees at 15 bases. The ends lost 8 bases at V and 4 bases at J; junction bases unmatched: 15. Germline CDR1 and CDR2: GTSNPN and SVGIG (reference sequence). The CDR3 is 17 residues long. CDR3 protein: CAVAGLAGGRVQYEQYF. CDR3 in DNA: TGTGCCGTGGCGGGACTAGCGGGGGGAAGAGTCCAGTACGAGCAGTACTTC. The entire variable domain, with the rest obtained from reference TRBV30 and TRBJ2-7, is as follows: SQTIHQWPATLVQPVGSPLSLECTVEGTSNPNLYWYRQAAGRGLQLLFYSVGIGQISSEVPQNLSASRPQDRQFILSSKKLLLSDSGFYLCAVAGLAGGRVQYEQYFGPGTRLTVT.

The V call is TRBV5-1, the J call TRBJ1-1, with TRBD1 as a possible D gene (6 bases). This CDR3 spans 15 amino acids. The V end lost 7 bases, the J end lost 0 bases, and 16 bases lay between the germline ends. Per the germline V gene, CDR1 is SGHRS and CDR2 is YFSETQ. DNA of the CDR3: TGCGCCAGCCATCTAGGGGGGGCAATGAACACTGAAGCTTTCTTT. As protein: CASHLGGAMNTEAFF.

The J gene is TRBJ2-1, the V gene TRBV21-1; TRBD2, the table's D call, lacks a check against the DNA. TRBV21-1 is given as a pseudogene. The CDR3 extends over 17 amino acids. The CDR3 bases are TGTGCCAGCAGCAAAGGGAGGGCGACTACACCCTACAATGAGCAGTTCTTC. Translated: CASSKGRATTPYNEQFF.

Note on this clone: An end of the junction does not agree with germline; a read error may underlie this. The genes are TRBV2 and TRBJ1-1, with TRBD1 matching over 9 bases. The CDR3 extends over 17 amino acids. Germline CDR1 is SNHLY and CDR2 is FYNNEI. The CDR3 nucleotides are TGTGCCAGCAGTAAAGCTAGGGACAGGGTTCAGGCGGCTGAAGCTTTCTTT. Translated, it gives CASSKARDRVQAAEAFF.

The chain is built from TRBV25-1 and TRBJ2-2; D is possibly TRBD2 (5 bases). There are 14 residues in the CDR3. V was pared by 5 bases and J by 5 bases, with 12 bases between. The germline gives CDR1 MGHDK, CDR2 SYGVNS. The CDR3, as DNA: TGTGCCAGCAGTTTCCTAGCCAGTACCGGGGAGCTGTTTTTT. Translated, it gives CASSFLASTGELFF.

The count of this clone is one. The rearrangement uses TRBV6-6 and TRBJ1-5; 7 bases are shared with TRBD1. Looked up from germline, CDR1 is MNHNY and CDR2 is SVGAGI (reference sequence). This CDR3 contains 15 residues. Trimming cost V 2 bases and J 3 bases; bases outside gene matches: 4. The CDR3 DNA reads TGTGCCAGCAGTTACGAGGGGGCTGACAATCAGCCCCAGCATTTT. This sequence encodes CASSYEGADNQPQHF.

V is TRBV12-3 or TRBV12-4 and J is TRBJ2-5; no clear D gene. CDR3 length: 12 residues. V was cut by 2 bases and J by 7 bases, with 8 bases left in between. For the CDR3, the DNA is TGTGCCAGCAGTTTAATTCCCGGGACCCAGTACTTC. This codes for CASSLIPGTQYF.